A selection of T cell receptor beta chains follows, all from one sample in a study of T-cell memory formation after mild COVID-19. A single record per CDR3 protein comes from TCRdb applying MiXCR to the 5' RACE reads. Of 450,000 or so distinct CDR3 sequences in the sample, around 20% were seen once. The sequenced sample was PBMCs or a T cell subset sorted from them (not recorded which). The receptors shown here come from an adult woman who had mild COVID-19 (a few samples of this study predate the infection). Cell type and time point are not known. Both conserved end residues are part of each CDR3. The D gene is left open where the match is weak. The listing skips clone size in some rows; elsewhere it reads once, few, many or a size class.

J gene	V gene	D gene	clone size	CDR3 protein	CDR3 DNA
TRBJ2-5	TRBV5-1	NA	few	CASSLVSWETQYF	TGCGCCAGCAGCTTGGTTAGCTGGGAGACCCAGTACTTC
TRBJ2-5	TRBV5-1	NA	many	CASSLRRETQYF	TGTGCCAGCAGCCTCCGCAGGGAGACCCAGTACTTC
TRBJ2-7	TRBV7-9	TRBD1	NA	CASSLMGTGRDEQYF	TGTGCCAGCAGTCTGATGGGGACAGGGCGCGACGAGCAGTACTTC
TRBJ1-2	TRBV29-1	NA	few	CSVRDDYGYTF	TGCAGCGTGAGGGATGACTATGGCTACACCTTC
TRBJ2-1	TRBV7-3	TRBD1	NA	CASSFRQGSYNEQFF	TGTGCCAGCAGCTTCAGACAGGGGAGCTACAATGAGCAGTTCTTC
TRBJ1-2	TRBV12-3/TRBV12-4	NA	few	CASSLDRVGYTF	TGTGCCAGCAGTTTAGACAGGGTTGGCTACACCTTC
TRBJ1-2	TRBV30	NA	NA	CAWARSSRYTF	TGTGCCTGGGCACGGAGTTCTCGCTACACCTTC
TRBJ2-3	TRBV5-1	NA	NA	CASTRDLPDTQYF	TGCGCCAGCACAAGGGACTTGCCAGATACGCAGTATTTT
TRBJ2-2	TRBV7-2	NA	few	CASSLTPPGTGELFF	TGTGCCAGCAGCTTAACCCCGCCGGGAACCGGGGAGCTGTTTTTT
TRBJ2-1	TRBV7-3	NA	NA	CASSHSTANYNEQFF	TGTGCCAGCAGCCACTCGACAGCTAATTACAATGAGCAGTTCTTC
TRBJ1-2	TRBV6-5	TRBD1	many	CASRGRTGYGYTF	TGTGCCAGCAGGGGCAGGACAGGGTATGGCTACACCTTC
TRBJ2-1	TRBV4-1	TRBD2	few	CASSPGRGLRGDNEQFF	TGCGCCAGCAGCCCAGGGAGGGGACTTCGGGGAGACAATGAGCAGTTCTTC
TRBJ2-1	TRBV12-3/TRBV12-4	NA	NA	CASRLGASGLEQFF	TGTGCCAGCAGGCTGGGGGCTAGCGGCCTCGAGCAGTTCTTC
TRBJ1-2	TRBV3-1	NA	NA	CASSQDTGGYTF	TGTGCCAGCAGCCAAGACACAGGCGGCTACACCTTC
TRBJ1-2	TRBV7-2	TRBD1	NA	CASTPGRGLNYGYTF	TGTGCCAGCACCCCGGGGAGGGGGCTTAACTATGGCTACACCTTC
TRBJ1-5	TRBV2	NA	NA	CASSAQGLRSNQPQHF	TGTGCCAGCAGTGCCCAGGGGTTGCGGAGCAATCAGCCCCAGCATTTT
TRBJ2-7	TRBV18	TRBD1	NA	CASSPDRGQYF	TGTGCCAGCTCACCGGACAGGGGGCAGTACTTC
TRBJ2-5	TRBV7-9	TRBD2	many	CASTLSSGLAGETQYF	TGTGCCAGCACCCTGTCCTCGGGACTAGCGGGGGAGACCCAGTACTTC
TRBJ1-5	TRBV19	TRBD1	NA	CASTSPGTGVDSNQPQHF	TGTGCCAGTACCTCTCCCGGGACAGGGGTCGATAGCAATCAGCCCCAGCATTTT
TRBJ2-1	TRBV4-2	TRBD1	NA	CASSQGGQGYNEQFF	TGTGCCAGCAGCCAAGGGGGACAGGGATACAATGAGCAGTTCTTC
TRBJ1-2	TRBV5-1	NA	NA	CASSLEGLYGYTF	TGCGCCAGCAGCTTGGAGGGCCTCTATGGCTACACCTTC
TRBJ1-5	TRBV18	NA	NA	CASSPRAGNNQPQHF	TGTGCCAGCTCACCACGGGCGGGGAACAATCAGCCCCAGCATTTT
TRBJ2-1	TRBV7-8	NA	NA	CASSFRAGDSYNEQFF	TGTGCCAGCAGCTTCCGGGCAGGGGACTCCTACAATGAGCAGTTCTTC
TRBJ2-2	TRBV7-6	NA	NA	CASSQGEAGELFF	TGTGCCAGCAGCCAAGGGGAGGCCGGGGAGCTGTTTTTT
TRBJ1-5	TRBV19	NA	once	CASSIGGHRRPQHF	TGTGCCAGTAGTATAGGGGGGCACAGGCGGCCCCAGCATTTT